The T cell receptor (beta chain) described here comes from a study of blood T cell repertoires in COVID-19. Study summary: Acute and convalescent COVID-19 specimens originated in the United States, Italy and Spain. In each case, the material was cDNA or gDNA derived from T cells, B-cell-depleted T cells, or PBMCs.

The CDR3 length is 13 residues. Germline loops: CDR1 SQVTM, CDR2 ANQGSEA. With 6 bases clipped from V and 3 bases from J, the junction kept 6 bases outside the gene matches. As processed by the authors: Nucleated cell counts were estimated from reference gene primer amplification. Libraries were prepared by immunoSEQ multiplex PCR; TCRdb keeps only in-frame clonotypes and omits some of them. V, J and clone size are those of that table, while D and trimming were read from the DNA. In the table there are about 290,000 clones, around four fifths of which are singletons. The genes are TRBV29-1 and TRBJ2-7, with 9 bases aligning to TRBD2. Sequenced: peripheral blood. The sequence was obtained from a woman aged 45-59 years with active or convalescent COVID-19. In DNA form, the CDR3 reads TGCAGCGTATTAGCGGGAGTAAACTACGAGCAGTACTTC. As protein: CSVLAGVNYEQYF.